This TCR beta chain was found in a study of blood T cell repertoires in COVID-19. Study in general: The United States, Italy and Spain supplied acute and convalescent COVID-19 samples. PBMCs, B-cell-depleted T cells, or T cells provided the cDNA or gDNA that made up the material.

This clone has just a few counts. Source study methods: Scientists estimated how many nucleated cells there were by amplifying reference gene primers. The repertoire was sequenced with immunoSEQ multiplex PCR; TCRdb's copy has only in-frame clones and lacks some. The V and J calls and clone size were taken over from that table, and D and trimming were inferred from the DNA. The sample carries about 150,000 clones, around 87% recorded once. The CDR3 contains 16 residues. CDR1 and CDR2 from the germline V gene are MNHEY and SVGEGT. J gave up 8 bases and V 0 bases, and 7 bases lay outside the gene matches. Seattle enrolled patients during active infection and tracked them longitudinally.

This TCR came from a man between 18 and 29 years old with COVID-19, enrolled during active disease. The chain uses TRBV6-2 or TRBV6-3 and TRBJ2-1; 10 bases align to TRBD2. What was sequenced was peripheral blood. The CDR3 DNA reads TGTGCCAGCAGTTACTCGCTAGCGGGAGATAAGGATGAGCAGTTCTTC. This translates into CASSYSLAGDKDEQFF.